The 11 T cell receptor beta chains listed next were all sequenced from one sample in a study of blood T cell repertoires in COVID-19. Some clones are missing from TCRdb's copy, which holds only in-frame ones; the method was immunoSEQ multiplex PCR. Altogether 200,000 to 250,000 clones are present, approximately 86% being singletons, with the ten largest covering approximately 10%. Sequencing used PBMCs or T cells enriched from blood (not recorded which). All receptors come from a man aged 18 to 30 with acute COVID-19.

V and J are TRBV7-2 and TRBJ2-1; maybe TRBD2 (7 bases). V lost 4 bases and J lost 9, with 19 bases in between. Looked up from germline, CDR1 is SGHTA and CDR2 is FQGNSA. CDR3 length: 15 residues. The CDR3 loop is CASSSFAGERGEQFF. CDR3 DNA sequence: TGTGCCAGCAGCTCCTTTGCAGGGGAGCGGGGTGAGCAGTTCTTC.

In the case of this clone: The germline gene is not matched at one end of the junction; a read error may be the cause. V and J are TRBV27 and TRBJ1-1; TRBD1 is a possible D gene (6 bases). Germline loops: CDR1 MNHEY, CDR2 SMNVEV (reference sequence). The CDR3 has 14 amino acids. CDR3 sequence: CASRPPTGGPEAFF. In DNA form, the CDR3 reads TGTGCCAGCAGACCCCCTACCGGGGGGCCTGAGGCTTTCTTT.

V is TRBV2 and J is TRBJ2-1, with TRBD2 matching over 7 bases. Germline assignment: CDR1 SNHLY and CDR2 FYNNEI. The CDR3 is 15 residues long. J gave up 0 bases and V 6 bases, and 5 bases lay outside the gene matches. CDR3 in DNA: TGTGCCAGCAGCAAAAGCGGGGACTCCTACAATGAGCAGTTCTTC. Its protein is CASSKSGDSYNEQFF.

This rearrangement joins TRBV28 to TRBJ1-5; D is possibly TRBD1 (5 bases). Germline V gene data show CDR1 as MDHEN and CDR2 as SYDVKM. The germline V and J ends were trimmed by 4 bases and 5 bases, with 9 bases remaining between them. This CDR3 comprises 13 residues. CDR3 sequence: CASSWQGHQPQHF. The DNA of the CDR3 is TGTGCCAGCAGTTGGCAGGGCCATCAGCCCCAGCATTTT.

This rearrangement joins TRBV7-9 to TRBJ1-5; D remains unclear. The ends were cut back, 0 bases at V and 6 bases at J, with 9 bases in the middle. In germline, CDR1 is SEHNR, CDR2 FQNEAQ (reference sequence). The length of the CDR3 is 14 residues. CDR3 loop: CASSLAGTGQPQHF. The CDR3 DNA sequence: TGTGCCAGCAGCTTAGCTGGTACGGGTCAGCCCCAGCATTTT.

The CDR3 protein is CASSQPGIGANVLTF. In DNA, the CDR3 is TGCGCCAGCAGCCAACCAGGGATTGGGGCCAACGTCCTGACTTTC. The chain couples TRBV4-1 to TRBJ2-6, with D maybe TRBD1 (5 bases). V lost 2 bases to trimming and J lost 3 bases, with 8 bases between them. The CDR3 spans 15 residues. The germline V gene has CDR1 MGHRA and CDR2 YSYEKL.

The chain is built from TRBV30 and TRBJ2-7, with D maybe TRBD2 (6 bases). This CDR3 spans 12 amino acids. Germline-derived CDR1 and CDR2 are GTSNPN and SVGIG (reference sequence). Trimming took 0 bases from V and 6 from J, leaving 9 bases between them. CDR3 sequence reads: CAWSVRRGEQYF. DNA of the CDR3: TGTGCCTGGAGTGTACGGAGGGGCGAGCAGTACTTC.

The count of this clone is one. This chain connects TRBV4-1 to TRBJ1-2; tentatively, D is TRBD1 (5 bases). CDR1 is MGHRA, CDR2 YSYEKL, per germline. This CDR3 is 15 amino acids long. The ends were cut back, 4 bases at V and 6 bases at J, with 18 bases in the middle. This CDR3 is CASSLPPPGVDGYTF. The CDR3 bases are TGCGCCAGCAGCCTCCCCCCCCCGGGGGTTGATGGCTACACCTTC.

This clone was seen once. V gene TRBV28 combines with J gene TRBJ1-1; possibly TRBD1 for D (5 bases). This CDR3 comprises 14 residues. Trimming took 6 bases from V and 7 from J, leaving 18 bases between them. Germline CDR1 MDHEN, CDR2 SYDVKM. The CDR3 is CASRLPTGGVEAFF. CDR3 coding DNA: TGTGCCAGCAGACTACCCACGGGGGGGGTTGAAGCTTTCTTT.

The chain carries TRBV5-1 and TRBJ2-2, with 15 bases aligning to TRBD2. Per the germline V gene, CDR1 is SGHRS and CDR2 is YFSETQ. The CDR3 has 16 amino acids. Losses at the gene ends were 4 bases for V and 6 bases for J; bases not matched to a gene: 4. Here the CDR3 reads CASSPGLAGGPGELFF. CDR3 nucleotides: TGCGCCAGCAGCCCCGGACTAGCGGGAGGGCCCGGGGAGCTGTTTTTT.

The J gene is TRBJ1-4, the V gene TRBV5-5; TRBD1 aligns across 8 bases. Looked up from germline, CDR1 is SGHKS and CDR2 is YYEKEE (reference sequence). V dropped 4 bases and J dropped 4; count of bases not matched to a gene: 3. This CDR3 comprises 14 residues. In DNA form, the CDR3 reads TGTGCCAGCAGCGCGACAGGGGTTAATGAAAAACTGTTTTTT. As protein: CASSATGVNEKLFF.